The sample holds a few counts of the clone carrying this T cell receptor beta chain. Its antigen is not identified. The table came from immunoSEQ multiplex PCR; TCRdb's copy has only in-frame clones and leaves some out. In the table there are 20,000 or so clones, about 74% of which are singletons. In germline, CDR1 is LGHDT, CDR2 YNNKEL (reference sequence). The CDR3 consists of 14 residues. The V and J ends lost 0 bases and 0 bases respectively, with 5 bases between them. Using viral peptide pools, the ViraFEST assay grew out antigen-specific CD4+ T cells prior to sequencing. Isolating CD4+ T cells followed less than 11 days of culture. Between March and December 2020, the person had a SARS-CoV-2 infection that PCR confirmed. The researchers cultured fewer than 2.5 million PBMC per well with approximately 10 IU/ml IL-2 and 8 to 10 ug/ml peptides. Days 3 and 7 were when half the medium was replaced with IL-2 medium.

These data come from a study of vaccination effects on CD4 cells after COVID-19. Study information: At 16 days and one week before vaccination, two convalescent patients gave samples.

The sample consisted of CD4+ T cells from PBMCs cultured with SARS-CoV-2 spike peptides, taken before COVID-19 vaccination. The clonotype was recovered from a human donor who had a prior SARS-CoV-2 infection. The chain has TRBV3-1 (or the pseudogene TRBV3-2) and TRBJ1-2, with D unresolved. Here the CDR3 DNA reads TGTGCCAGCAGCCAAGAGATGACTAACTATGGCTACACCTTC. It translates to CASSQEMTNYGYTF.